The clone carrying this T cell receptor beta chain is a singleton in its sample. Its antigen remains unidentified. TCRdb keeps only in-frame clones here, not all; method: immunoSEQ multiplex PCR. This table has 75,000 to 95,000 clones, approximately 90% appearing once. These data originate in a study of T cell responses to AZD1222 COVID-19 vaccine. The study's findings and limits: Spike regions recognized by vaccine-associated CD4 TCRs spanned the protein, led by 160-218 and 743-854. Increased Spike-specific TCR breadth and depth were observed after two AZD1222 doses. Among those given AZD1222, only five to seven were seropositive at baseline.

This TCR derives from an adult in good health. The sample consisted of peripheral blood, taken on day 0 of AZD1222 vaccination.

The CDR3 region has the DNA TGCGCCAGCAGCTCAGACAGGCCAACTAATGAAAAACTGTTTTTT. It is translated as CASSSDRPTNEKLFF. V and J are TRBV5-1 and TRBJ1-4; D is perhaps TRBD1 (6 bases). Germline values: CDR1 SGHRS, CDR2 YFSETQ. V lost 3 bases, J lost 0 bases, and 9 bases lay in between. The CDR3 runs 15 residues. Full variable domain (remainder filled in from reference TRBV5-1 and TRBJ1-4): KAGVTQTPRYLIKTRGQQVTLSCSPISGHRSVSWYQQTPGQGLQFLFEYFSETQRNKGNFPGRFSGRQFSNSRSEMNVSTLELGDSALYLCASSSDRPTNEKLFFGSGTQLSVL.